Sequencing of this TCR beta chain was carried out in a study of cytomegalovirus exposure and HLA in healthy donors. About the study: T cells numbering approximately 170 million yielded roughly 120 million unique TCR beta sequences in an earlier analysis.

Overall study findings and caveats: When analyzed later, a missense DCLRE1C variant was found to be linked to TCR beta V- and J-gene trimming. In a later analysis, a genetic analysis reported fewer productive-TCR N-insertions in an Asian-associated ancestry cluster than the cohort average.

Note on this clone: Antigen specificity is unknown.

PCR was performed using 60 Vbeta and 13 Jbeta primers. The table came from immunoSEQ multiplex PCR; TCRdb's copy has only in-frame clones and leaves some out. The sample has 100,000 to 150,000 clones; about 73% are singletons. This CDR3 comprises 14 residues. The germline V gene encodes CDR1 MDHEN and CDR2 SYDVKM. The junction had 4 bases not matched to a gene; V was cut back by 6 bases and J by 3 bases. The specimen sequenced was PBMCs. The sequence came from a woman between 40 and 50 years old in good health and CMV-seropositive. The rearrangement links TRBV28 to TRBJ1-1; TRBD1 agrees at 10 bases. The CDR3 nucleotides read TGTGCCAGCAGAGACAGGGGGCGGGACACTGAAGCTTTCTTT. Its translation: CASRDRGRDTEAFF.